The subject of this entry is one T cell receptor (beta chain). These data originate in a study of blood T cell repertoires in COVID-19. As for the study in general: There were acute and convalescent COVID-19 samples, and they came from the United States, Italy and Spain.

Libraries were prepared by immunoSEQ multiplex PCR; TCRdb keeps only in-frame clonotypes and omits some of them. The sample holds approximately 90,000 clones, 70% to 80% seen once. Trimming removed 2 bases at V and 2 bases at J, with 12 bases between. The CDR3 runs to 16 residues. Germline V gene lookup returns CDR1 MGHRA and CDR2 YSYEKL. The J gene is TRBJ2-2, the V gene TRBV4-1; possible D gene TRBD2, 6 bases. The sample consisted of peripheral blood. The TCR sequence derives from a human donor in a cohort sampled during active COVID-19. The CDR3 coding sequence is TGCGCCAGCAGCCAACGGGGTAGCGGAAACACCGGGGAGCTGTTTTTT. Protein product: CASSQRGSGNTGELFF.